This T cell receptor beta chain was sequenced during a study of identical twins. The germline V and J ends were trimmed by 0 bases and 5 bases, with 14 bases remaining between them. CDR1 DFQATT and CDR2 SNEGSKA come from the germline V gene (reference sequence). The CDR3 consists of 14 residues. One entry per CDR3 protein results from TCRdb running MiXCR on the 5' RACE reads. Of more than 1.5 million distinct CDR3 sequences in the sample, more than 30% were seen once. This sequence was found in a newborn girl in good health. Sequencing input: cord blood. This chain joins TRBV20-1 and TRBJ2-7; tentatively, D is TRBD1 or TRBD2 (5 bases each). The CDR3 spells CSARDGSWGDEQYF. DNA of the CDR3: TGCAGTGCTAGAGATGGGAGTTGGGGCGACGAGCAGTACTTC.